This T cell receptor beta chain came from a study of OX40 agonist ivuxolimab in advanced cancers. The study's findings and limits: Among expanded peripheral T cells, antigen specificity went undetermined.

Only in-frame clones appear in the TCRdb table, and some are missing; sequencing was by immunoSEQ multiplex PCR. The table lists about 75,000 clones, about 88% of them singletons. A note on this clone: What it binds is unknown.

Sequences were derived from CD4+ or CD8+ T cells sorted from blood, sampled in a trial of the OX40 agonist ivuxolimab. This clonotype was sampled from an adult with an advanced solid tumor such as melanoma, head and neck, liver or kidney cancer.

This CDR3 is CASSLGQINQPQHF. The DNA of the CDR3 is TGTGCCAGCAGTTTAGGGCAGATCAATCAGCCCCAGCATTTT. The chain links TRBV28 to TRBJ1-5; no clear D. Germline CDR1 and CDR2: MDHEN and SYDVKM. The CDR3 covers 14 residues. V was clipped by 2 bases and J by 3 bases, with 8 bases between them.